One sample yielded the 3 T cell receptor beta chains listed below, sequenced in a study of T cells in severe cutaneous drug reactions. Libraries were made by iRepertoire multiplex PCR with TCR subtype-specific primers for bulk and single-cell sequencing. TCRdb reprocessed the multiplex PCR reads, with one entry per CDR3 protein and no DNA. The clone table shows about 2,700 distinct CDR3 sequences, with the ten largest holding roughly 50%. The patients sequenced had a carbamazepine-induced Stevens-Johnson syndrome or toxic epidermal necrolysis reaction. The sample comprised cells from a skin blister. All receptors derive from a human donor with toxic epidermal necrolysis, a severe cutaneous drug reaction.

This chain joins TRBV12-3 or TRBV12-4 and TRBJ2-7; TCRdb's D call of TRBD1 is untestable without DNA. The CDR3 extends over 14 amino acids. This CDR3 reads CASKGSHSPYEQYF.

The V call is TRBV6-2 or TRBV6-3, the J call TRBJ2-1. The V gene's germline CDR1 is MNHEY and CDR2 SVGEGT. CDR3 length: 13 amino acids. The CDR3 loop reads CASSYPGDNGQFF.

The genes are TRBV2 and TRBJ1-6; TCRdb's assignment of TRBD1 cannot be checked, as there is no DNA. CDR3 size: 13 residues. Germline CDR1 is SNHLY and CDR2 is FYNNEI. CDR3 residues: CASSMTDNSPLHF.